This is a list of T cell receptor beta chains from one sample in a study of T cells in Graves' hyperthyroidism and ophthalmopathy. TCRdb analysed the multiplex PCR reads with MiXCR anew, one entry per CDR3 protein. The sample lists 530,000 or so distinct CDR3 sequences, around 22% occurring once. Sequenced sample: blood. The receptors shown here come from a woman younger than 45 with Graves' ophthalmopathy. Each CDR3 is given with its conserved first and last residue. The D gene is left open where the match is weak. Not every row has a clone size; where given, it reads once, few, many or a size class.

j_gene	d_gene	abundance	v_gene	CDR3nt	CDR3aa
TRBJ1-3	TRBD1	many	TRBV19	TGTGCCAGTACCACCGGGGACAGCCGAAACACCATATATTTT	CASTTGDSRNTIYF
TRBJ1-5	.	many	TRBV20-1	TGCAGTGCTAGGTGGGGCAGTGATCAGCCCCAGCATTTT	CSARWGSDQPQHF
TRBJ1-1	.	few	TRBV19	TGTGCCAGTAGTTCACTCAGGGTAGGGAACACTGAAGCTCTCTTT	CASSSLRVGNTEALF
TRBJ1-2	.	.	TRBV9	TGTGCCAGCAGCCCTCAGGGATCTGATACTAACTATGGCTACACCTTC	CASSPQGSDTNYGYTF
TRBJ1-5	.	.	TRBV2	TGTGCCAGCACCCCCCGTCGGGGGGACATATATCAGCCCCAGCATTTT	CASTPRRGDIYQPQHF
TRBJ1-1	.	.	TRBV29-1	TGCAGCGTTGTTTCAGGGGCCGTGAACACTGAAGCTTTCTTT	CSVVSGAVNTEAFF
TRBJ2-2	.	few	TRBV6-4	TGTGCCAGCAGCGTCATCCTCCAGAACACCGGGGAGCTGTTTTTT	CASSVILQNTGELFF
TRBJ1-6	.	few	TRBV30	TGTGCCTGGAGTCGCACAGGGCGAGATTCACCCCTCCACTTT	CAWSRTGRDSPLHF
TRBJ2-5	.	.	TRBV6-1	TGTGCCAGCAGTACCGGGTCAATCAACCAAGAGACCCAGTACTTC	CASSTGSINQETQYF
TRBJ2-7	.	.	TRBV7-8	TGTGCCAGCAGCCCGACCGCTTCGCCCTACGAGCAGTACTTC	CASSPTASPYEQYF
TRBJ2-7	.	many	TRBV11-1	TGTGCCAGCAGCTTATTCCGGGAGCAGTACTTC	CASSLFREQYF
TRBJ2-2	.	.	TRBV6-4	TGTGCCAGCAGTGACTCAGGGGTCGGGGAGCTGTTTTTT	CASSDSGVGELFF
TRBJ2-7	.	many	TRBV5-1	TGCGCCAGCTCTAATAGGGGTGAAAGTCACGAGCAGTACTTC	CASSNRGESHEQYF
TRBJ1-6	.	few	TRBV2	TGTGCCAGCCGGAAAGGAGGTTCACCCCTCCACTTT	CASRKGGSPLHF